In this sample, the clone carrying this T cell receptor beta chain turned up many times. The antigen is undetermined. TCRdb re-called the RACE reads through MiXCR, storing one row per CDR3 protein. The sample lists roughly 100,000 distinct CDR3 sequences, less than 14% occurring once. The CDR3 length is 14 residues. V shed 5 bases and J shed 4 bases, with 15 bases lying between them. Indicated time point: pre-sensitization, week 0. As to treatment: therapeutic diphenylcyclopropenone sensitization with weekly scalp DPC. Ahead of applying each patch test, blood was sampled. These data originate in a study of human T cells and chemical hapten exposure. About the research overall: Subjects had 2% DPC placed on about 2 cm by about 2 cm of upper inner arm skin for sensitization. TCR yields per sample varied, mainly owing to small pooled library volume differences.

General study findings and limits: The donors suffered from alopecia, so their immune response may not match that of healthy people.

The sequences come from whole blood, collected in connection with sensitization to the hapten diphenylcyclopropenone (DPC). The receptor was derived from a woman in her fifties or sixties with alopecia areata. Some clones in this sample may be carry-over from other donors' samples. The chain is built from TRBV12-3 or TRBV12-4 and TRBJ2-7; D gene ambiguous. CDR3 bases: TGTGCCAGCAGTGGCAGCTTCCCTCGGTACGAGCAGTACTTC. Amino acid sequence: CASSGSFPRYEQYF.